This T cell receptor beta chain was sequenced for a study of T cell responses to AZD1222 COVID-19 vaccine. This clone has only one observation. Profiling relied on immunoSEQ multiplex PCR, and the TCRdb table lists in-frame clones only, not all of them. The profile covers 100,000 to 140,000 clones, with about 93% appearing a single time and 20% to 25% taken by the ten largest. The V end was cut by 2 bases, the J end by 0 bases, with 9 bases between. Looked up from germline, CDR1 is SGHNT and CDR2 is YYREEE (reference sequence). There are 15 residues in the CDR3. The clonotype was recovered from an adult in good health. The specimen was peripheral blood, collected on day 0 of AZD1222 vaccination. J is TRBJ1-3 and V is TRBV5-4; D is unresolved. CDR3 sequence (DNA): TGTGCCAGCAGCTTAAGGACGTCCTCTGGAAACACCATATATTTT. It yields the protein CASSLRTSSGNTIYF. The variable domain in full, with the rest retrieved from reference TRBV5-4 and TRBJ1-3, is ETGVTQSPTHLIKTRGQQVTLRCSSQSGHNTVSWYQQALGQGPQFIFQYYREEENGRGNFPPRFSGLQFPNYSSELNVNALELDDSALYLCASSLRTSSGNTIYFGEGSWLTVV.